These 18 T cell receptor beta chains originate from one sample sequenced in a study of human T cells and chemical hapten exposure (dated by TCRdb to about 2021). The time point label of this sample denotes: patch test 1, 2 weeks after DPC sensitization. Per the publication, the treatment or condition label means: therapeutic diphenylcyclopropenone sensitization with weekly scalp DPC. Library preparation employed RACE. Sequencer: NextSeq 500. Clones were called with MiXCR by TCRdb after fastp trimmed the public reads at Q25, and only in-frame beta chains were retained. Rows merge per CDR3 protein into single entries with the most common DNA and genes. Present in this sample are 350,000 or so distinct CDR3 sequences, under 8% of which were seen just once. Roughly 7.9% of the sample rests with the top ten. The sequenced sample was whole blood, obtained in connection with sensitization to the hapten diphenylcyclopropenone (DPC). The receptors were sampled from a woman under 30 with alopecia areata. Some clones in this sample may be carry-over from other donors' samples.

V gene TRBV28 combines with J gene TRBJ1-6; the D gene is possibly TRBD1 (5 bases). CDR3 length equals 14 residues. Germline assignment: CDR1 MDHEN and CDR2 SYDVKM. V was trimmed by 4 bases and J by 7 bases, leaving 11 bases between them. The CDR3 region is CASSWGYRNSPLHF. The CDR3 region has the DNA TGTGCCAGCAGTTGGGGGTATCGGAATTCACCCCTCCACTTT.

This clonotype was detected only a few times. This chain links TRBV6-2 or TRBV6-3 with TRBJ2-3; 10 bases fit TRBD1. The junction had 18 bases not matched to a gene; V was cut back by 6 bases and J by 0 bases. CDR3 length: 20 residues. The germline V gene has CDR1 MNHEY and CDR2 SVGEGT. CDR3 nucleotides: TGTGCCAGCAGCTCGATTTCACCGGGACAGGGGTCCCTCAGCACAGATACGCAGTATTTT. Its protein is CASSSISPGQGSLSTDTQYF.

CDR3 sequence: CSVGAQYTEAFF. The CDR3 DNA reads TGCAGCGTTGGGGCACAGTACACTGAAGCTTTCTTT. The chain has TRBV29-1 and TRBJ1-1; D is unclear. Germline CDR1 reads SQVTM; CDR2 reads ANQGSEA. The V and J ends lost 4 bases and 3 bases respectively, with 9 bases between them. This CDR3 region has 12 residues.

This clonotype was counted ten times or more. V is TRBV20-1 and J is TRBJ2-3, with D maybe TRBD2 (5 bases). V was trimmed by 6 bases and J by 2 bases, leaving 9 bases between them. The CDR3 consists of 12 residues. Germline lookup yields CDR1 DFQATT and CDR2 SNEGSKA (reference sequence). CDR3 residues: CSAPDSTDTQYF. CDR3 coding DNA: TGCAGTGCCCCGGACTCCACAGATACGCAGTATTTT.

The chain uses TRBV24-1 and TRBJ2-1; TRBD2 might be the D (6 bases). The CDR3 is made up of 16 amino acids. V was trimmed by 1 base and J by 2 bases, leaving 11 bases between them. Germline CDR1 KGHDR, CDR2 SFDVKD. CDR3 bases: TGTGCCACCAGTGATTTTACCGGGGGAGCCTACAATGAGCAGTTCTTC. It is translated as CATSDFTGGAYNEQFF.

The genes are TRBV2 and TRBJ2-1, with 7 positions matching TRBD2. Germline lookup yields CDR1 SNHLY and CDR2 FYNNEI. Germline trimming cut 4 bases from V and 5 bases from J; bases unmatched to any gene: 17. The CDR3 covers 18 residues. The CDR3 here is CASSGVLAGLAVNNEQFF. CDR3 DNA: TGTGCCAGCAGTGGGGTCCTAGCCGGGCTAGCGGTGAACAATGAGCAGTTCTTC.

This clonotype was detected ten times or more. This chain connects TRBV7-3 to TRBJ2-7, with 7 bases lining up with TRBD2. Trimming took 5 bases from V and 6 from J; bases not matched to a gene: 19. The CDR3 loop spans 17 amino acids. Per the germline V gene, CDR1 is SGHTA and CDR2 is FQGTGA. CDR3 nucleotide sequence: TGTGCCAGCAGCGCACCGGGACTAAAGGTAGTATTCCGCGAGCAGTACTTC. As protein: CASSAPGLKVVFREQYF.

The rearrangement joins TRBV5-1 to TRBJ2-5; the match to TRBD2 covers 8 bases. Trimming at V came to 0 bases and at J to 1 base, leaving 2 bases not matched to a gene. Germline CDR1 is SGHRS and CDR2 is YFSETQ. This CDR3 has 15 amino acids. The CDR3 DNA reads TGCGCCAGCAGCTTGGGACGGGGGGGCCAAGAGACCCAGTACTTC. It translates to CASSLGRGGQETQYF.

In this sample, this clonotype turned up many times. This chain joins TRBV7-2 and TRBJ2-1; TRBD2 matches 7 bases. Germline CDR1 is SGHTA and CDR2 is FQGNSA. V dropped 6 bases and J dropped 10; count of bases not matched to a gene: 18. This CDR3 contains 16 residues. The CDR3 nucleotides read TGTGCCAGCAGAGATAGGCTAGCGGCCCTTCACTGGGAGCAGTTCTTC. Translation gives CASRDRLAALHWEQFF.

This clonotype occurred many times. The chain links TRBV7-2 to TRBJ2-5; 7 bases align to TRBD2. After removal of 4 bases from V and 10 bases from J, the junction contained 12 bases not matched to a gene. CDR1 and CDR2 (germline): SGHTA, FQGNSA. CDR3 length: 14 residues. CDR3 nucleotides: TGTGCCAGCAGCTGGGGTTCTAGCGGTGCCGTCCAGTACTTC. This gives the protein CASSWGSSGAVQYF. The full variable domain, rest sourced from reference TRBV7-2 and TRBJ2-5, is GAGVSQSPSNKVTEKGKDVELRCDPISGHTALYWYRQSLGQGLEFLIYFQGNSAPDKSGLPSDRFSAERTGGSVSTLTIQRTQQEDSAVYLCASSWGSSGAVQYFGPGTRLLVL.

J is TRBJ2-1 and V is TRBV6-6; D unresolved. Germline CDR1 is MNHNY and CDR2 is SVGAGI (reference sequence). CDR3 length: 14 residues. The V end was cut by 6 bases, the J end by 0 bases, with 9 bases between. The CDR3 sequence: CASRPASSYNEQFF. The CDR3 nucleotides are TGTGCCAGCAGACCGGCCAGCTCCTACAATGAGCAGTTCTTC.

This clonotype was counted only a few times. The chain carries TRBV4-2 and TRBJ1-5, with 9 bases matching TRBD1. The CDR3 has 17 amino acids. Germline V gives CDR1 LGHNA, CDR2 YNFKEQ. V dropped 0 bases and J dropped 2; count of bases not matched to a gene: 5. CDR3 nucleotides: TGTGCCAGCAGCCAAGATACAGGGGGCTTTGGCAATCAGCCCCAGCATTTT. Translation: CASSQDTGGFGNQPQHF.

This clonotype was seen repeatedly, ten times or more. The chain combines TRBV6-1 with TRBJ2-6, with D perhaps TRBD1 (5 bases). CDR1 is MNHNS, CDR2 SASEGT, per germline. Trimming removed 11 bases at V and 1 base at J, with 15 bases between. The CDR3 length is 15 residues. The DNA for the CDR3 is TGTGCCTTGGGCAGGGTTCTATCTGGGGCCAACGTCCTGACTTTC. Translation: CALGRVLSGANVLTF.

V gene TRBV28 combines with J gene TRBJ1-2; maybe TRBD1 (6 bases). Deletions cut 10 bases from V and 1 base from J, with 13 bases between. CDR3 length: 13 residues. Germline V gene data show CDR1 as MDHEN and CDR2 as SYDVKM. CDR3 bases: TGTGCCACCTGGACAGCCCTTAACTATGGCTACACCTTC. Translated: CATWTALNYGYTF.

This clonotype was counted a few times. The DNA is left out, because the CDR3 cannot be placed on it with certainty; the CDR3 is given as TCRdb lists it. V and J are TRBV21-1 and TRBJ1-4; no DNA check was done on the table's D call, TRBD1. TRBV21-1 is recorded as a pseudogene. Both ends counted, the CDR3 spans 19 residues. The chain's CDR3 is CASSKVGQGARVAWEKLFF.

The J gene is TRBJ2-5, the V gene TRBV29-1; 9 bases line up with TRBD1. V shed 4 bases and J 7 bases; nucleotides not matched to a gene: 4. Germline V gene lookup returns CDR1 SQVTM and CDR2 ANQGSEA. The CDR3 has 12 residues. DNA for the CDR3: TGCAGCGTTGGGGAGGGACAGGGGACCCAGTACTTC. This encodes CSVGEGQGTQYF.

DNA for the CDR3: TGTGCCAGCTCACCAAAATCACCGGGACAGGGGGCAGGGGAGCAGTACTTC. This translates into CASSPKSPGQGAGEQYF. The rearrangement links TRBV18 to TRBJ2-7; 12 bases map to TRBD1. CDR3 length: 17 amino acids. V was clipped by 2 bases and J by 7 bases; unmatched bases: 12. Per the germline V gene, CDR1 is KGHSH and CDR2 is LQKENI.

This clonotype was seen only a few times. The rearrangement uses TRBV24-1 and TRBJ2-3; the match to TRBD2 covers 7 bases. This CDR3 is 17 amino acids long. The germline gives CDR1 KGHDR, CDR2 SFDVKD. V was pared by 2 bases and J by 5 bases, with 12 bases of the junction left unmatched. The DNA of the CDR3 is TGTGCCACCAGTGATTCCCCAGGTCGGGGGGATAGAGATACGCAGTATTTT. Amino acid sequence: CATSDSPGRGDRDTQYF.